A single sample is the source of the 9 T cell receptor beta chains below, sequenced in a study of cytomegalovirus exposure and HLA in healthy donors. Primers included in the PCR were 60 Vbeta and 13 Jbeta primers. Profiling relied on immunoSEQ multiplex PCR, and the TCRdb table lists in-frame clones only, not all of them. The sample contains roughly 130,000 clones, under 80% of which appear only once. The sample comprised PBMCs. The receptor source for this set is a woman in her forties or fifties in good health and CMV-seropositive.

The chain joins TRBV2 to TRBJ1-6; D remains ambiguous. The length of the CDR3 is 13 residues. The V gene's germline CDR1 is SNHLY and CDR2 FYNNEI. V shed 7 bases and J shed 4 bases, with 8 bases lying between them. CDR3 loop: CASKWQYNSPLHF. Written as DNA, the CDR3 is TGTGCCAGCAAGTGGCAGTATAATTCACCCCTCCACTTT.

This clone showed up just a few times. The chain uses TRBV10-3 and TRBJ2-1, with 13 bases lining up with TRBD2. The length of the CDR3 is 17 residues. The germline V gene encodes CDR1 ENHRY and CDR2 SYGVKD. The junction had 9 bases not matched to a gene; V was cut back by 5 bases and J by 5 bases. CDR3 nucleotides: TGTGCCATCAGTATCCAGGGCGGGACTAGCGGGGACAATGAGCAGTTCTTC. As protein: CAISIQGGTSGDNEQFF.

This rearrangement joins TRBV9 to TRBJ2-7, with D possibly matching TRBD1 (6 bases). The CDR3 has 15 residues. Germline values: CDR1 SGDLS, CDR2 YYNGEE. V lost 0 bases to trimming and J lost 0 bases, with 10 bases between them. The CDR3 coding sequence is TGTGCCAGCAGCGTAGGACAGGCAAGCTCCTACGAGCAGTACTTC. The encoded protein is CASSVGQASSYEQYF.

The gene calls are TRBV15 and TRBJ2-3; a weak D match, TRBD1 (5 bases). CDR1 and CDR2 (germline): LNHNV, YYDKDF (reference sequence). This CDR3 comprises 15 residues. The V and J ends lost 1 base and 2 bases respectively, with 10 bases between them. The CDR3: CATSRAQANTDTQYF. The CDR3 nucleotides read TGTGCCACCAGCAGAGCACAGGCCAACACAGATACGCAGTATTTT.

This chain uses TRBV7-3 with TRBJ1-2; D might be TRBD1 (6 bases). CDR1 SGHTA and CDR2 FQGTGA come from the germline V gene. The V and J ends lost 4 bases and 2 bases respectively, with 11 bases between them. CDR3 length: 14 residues. The CDR3 protein is CASSSTGQNYGYTF. Written as DNA, the CDR3 is TGTGCCAGCAGCTCGACTGGACAGAACTATGGCTACACCTTC.

This clone was seen more than once but under ten times. J is TRBJ1-5 and V is TRBV4-2; 7 nucleotides line up with TRBD1. The CDR3 consists of 15 residues. CDR1 LGHNA and CDR2 YNFKEQ come from the germline V gene. V trimming: 5 bases; J trimming: 2 bases; junction bases outside the gene matches: 6. CDR3 in amino acids: CASSLFGQGNQPQHF. In DNA form, the CDR3 reads TGTGCCAGCAGCTTGTTTGGACAGGGCAATCAGCCCCAGCATTTT.

The rearrangement uses TRBV5-1 and TRBJ2-3; possibly TRBD1 for D (6 bases). CDR1 is SGHRS, CDR2 YFSETQ, per germline. Trimming took 0 bases from V and 0 from J, leaving 11 bases between them. The CDR3 length is 16 residues. The CDR3, as DNA: TGCGCCAGCAGCTTGGAAATCAGGGGTAGCACAGATACGCAGTATTTT. It encodes CASSLEIRGSTDTQYF.

The chain has TRBV11-2 and TRBJ2-1, with TRBD1 as a possible D gene (5 bases). Germline assignment: CDR1 SGHAT and CDR2 FQNNGV. V was pared by 8 bases and J by 9 bases, with 14 bases between. There are 12 residues in the CDR3. CDR3 coding DNA: TGTGCCAGCGGTACCAGGGCTGTTGAGCAGTTCTTC. Protein product: CASGTRAVEQFF.

V usage is TRBV4-2 and J usage is TRBJ2-7; 12 positions agree with TRBD1. The V gene's germline CDR1 is LGHNA and CDR2 YNFKEQ. CDR3 length: 15 residues. Losses at the gene ends were 1 base for V and 4 bases for J; bases not matched to a gene: 2. CDR3 in amino acids: CASSQGDRGRYEQYF. In DNA form, the CDR3 reads TGTGCCAGCAGCCAAGGGGACAGGGGGCGGTACGAGCAGTACTTC.